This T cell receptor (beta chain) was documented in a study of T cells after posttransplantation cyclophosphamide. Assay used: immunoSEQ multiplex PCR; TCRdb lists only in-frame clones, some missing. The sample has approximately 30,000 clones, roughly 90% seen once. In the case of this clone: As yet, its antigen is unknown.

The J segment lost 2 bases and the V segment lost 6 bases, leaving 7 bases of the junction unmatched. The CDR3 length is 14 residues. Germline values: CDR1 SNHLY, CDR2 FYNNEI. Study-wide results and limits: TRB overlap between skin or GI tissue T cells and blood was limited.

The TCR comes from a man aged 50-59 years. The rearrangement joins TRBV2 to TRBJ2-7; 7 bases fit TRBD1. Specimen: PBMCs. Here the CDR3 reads CASRTGSRAYEQYF. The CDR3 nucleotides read TGTGCCAGCAGGACAGGGAGCCGAGCCTACGAGCAGTACTTC.